One and the same sample provided the 12 T cell receptor beta chains below, sequenced in a study of a mutant IDH1 vaccine in newly diagnosed glioma. Profiled with immunoSEQ multiplex PCR; TCRdb holds only in-frame clones, not every one. The sample shows roughly 21,000 clones, approximately 85% of them seen only once. Regarding time point: baseline, week 1 (first vaccination visit). Treatment indicated: pre-vaccination baseline after standard-of-care therapy. The source was PBMCs, collected from a glioma patient treated with radiotherapy, temozolomide or both. The origin of the receptors is a man aged 40-49 years with glioma.

The chain is built from TRBV7-9 and TRBJ1-2, with D possibly TRBD1 on 5 matching bases. With 5 bases removed from V and 5 bases from J, the gap between germline ends came to 9 bases. CDR3 size: 12 residues. The V gene's germline CDR1 is SEHNR and CDR2 FQNEAQ (reference sequence). CDR3 coding DNA: TGTGCCAGCAGCGTAACAGGTTATGGCTACACCTTC. Translation gives CASSVTGYGYTF.

The chain couples TRBV6-1 to TRBJ2-2; D gene uncertain. The CDR3 runs to 17 residues. The germline CDR1 and CDR2 sequences are MNHNS and SASEGT. The ends were cut back, 4 bases at V and 5 bases at J, with 20 bases in the middle. CDR3 DNA: TGTGCCAGCAGTGCCCCTTTCGGCAGACAACGTACCGGGGAGCTGTTTTTT. This sequence encodes CASSAPFGRQRTGELFF.

This clone ranks as medium-sized. J is TRBJ2-1 and V is TRBV28, with TRBD1 matching over 12 bases. V shed 11 bases and J 7 bases; nucleotides not matched to a gene: 9. The CDR3 contains 14 residues. Germline values: CDR1 MDHEN, CDR2 SYDVKM. As DNA, the CDR3 is TGTGCCGGGGGCGGGACAGGGGGCTGGAATGAGCAGTTCTTC. Protein product: CAGGGTGGWNEQFF. The complete variable domain, with remaining parts taken from reference TRBV28 and TRBJ2-1, reads DVKVTQSSRYLVKRTGEKVFLECVQDMDHENMFWYRQDPGLGLRLIYFSYDVKMKEKGDIPEGYSVSREKKERFSLILESASTNQTSMYLCAGGGTGGWNEQFFGPGTRLTVL.

The chain links TRBV28 to TRBJ1-1; D unclear. The germline gives CDR1 MDHEN, CDR2 SYDVKM. The V end was cut by 7 bases, the J end by 4 bases, with 7 bases between. CDR3 size: 11 residues. The CDR3 here is CASTTGTEAFF. CDR3 sequence (DNA): TGTGCCAGCACCACGGGCACTGAAGCTTTCTTT.

The chain couples TRBV7-2 to TRBJ2-1; no firm D call. V lost 5 bases, J lost 0 bases, and 17 bases lay in between. CDR3 length: 17 residues. Per germline, CDR1 SGHTA and CDR2 FQGNSA. This chain's CDR3 is CASSRKPLVSSYNEQFF. In DNA, the CDR3 is TGTGCCAGCAGCCGCAAACCGCTGGTAAGCTCCTACAATGAGCAGTTCTTC.

The rearrangement uses TRBV6-5 and TRBJ2-2; a possible D gene is TRBD2 (6 bases). The CDR3 contains 14 residues. Germline CDR1 is MNHEY and CDR2 is SVGAGI. Trimming cost V 8 bases and J 4 bases, with 14 bases left between them. The CDR3 reads CASLRDGGTGELFF. Here the CDR3 DNA reads TGTGCCAGCCTCAGGGACGGGGGCACCGGGGAGCTGTTTTTT.

The chain joins TRBV29-1 to TRBJ1-2, with unresolved D. Trimming took 4 bases from V and 7 from J, leaving 13 bases between them. CDR3 size: 12 residues. Germline assignment: CDR1 SQVTM and CDR2 ANQGSEA. CDR3 DNA sequence: TGCAGCGTTGGAGGGCGGGCACGTGGCTACACCTTC. Encoded protein: CSVGGRARGYTF. The full variable domain, with the rest looked up from reference TRBV29-1 and TRBJ1-2, is SAVISQKPSRDICQRGTSLTIQCQVDSQVTMMFWYRQQPGQSLTLIATANQGSEATYESGFVIDKFPISRPNLTFSTLTVSNMSPEDSSIYLCSVGGRARGYTFGSGTRLTVV.

The rearrangement uses TRBV4-3 and TRBJ1-5, with D maybe TRBD1 (6 bases). The germline CDR1 and CDR2 sequences are LGHNA and YSLEER. The CDR3 has 16 amino acids. V was cut by 3 bases and J by 6 bases, with 18 bases left in between. CDR3 sequence (DNA): TGCGCCAGCAGCCAGTCCCTTAACAGGGAGGGTCAGCCCCAGCATTTT. Amino acid sequence: CASSQSLNREGQPQHF.

There are a few counts of this clone. The genes are TRBV7-9 and TRBJ2-5, with TRBD2 matching over 7 bases. The CDR3 covers 14 residues. Germline trimming cut 5 bases from V and 5 bases from J; bases unmatched to any gene: 8. Germline V gene data show CDR1 as SEHNR and CDR2 as FQNEAQ (reference sequence). CDR3: CASSPTTSAETQYF. DNA for the CDR3: TGTGCCAGCAGCCCGACCACTAGCGCGGAGACCCAGTACTTC.

This chain connects TRBV14 to TRBJ1-6; the match to TRBD1 covers 7 bases. CDR1 and CDR2 (germline): SGHDN, FVKESK. V lost 0 bases, J lost 7 bases, and 6 bases stayed unmatched. The length of the CDR3 is 16 residues. The CDR3 DNA sequence: TGTGCCAGCAGCCAAGACAAGAGGGGGCCCAATTCACCCCTCCACTTT. Its translation: CASSQDKRGPNSPLHF.

The V gene is TRBV29-1, the J gene TRBJ2-3; TRBD2 is a possible D gene (5 bases). Looked up from germline, CDR1 is SQVTM and CDR2 is ANQGSEA. The CDR3 sequence is 13 residues long. Trimming shortened V by 0 bases and J by 4 bases, and 8 bases separated the two germline ends. The chain's CDR3 is CSVEDNGADTQYF. For the CDR3, the DNA is TGCAGCGTTGAAGATAACGGGGCAGATACGCAGTATTTT.

The V call is TRBV7-9, the J call TRBJ2-1; TRBD1 matches at 9 bases. This CDR3 comprises 14 residues. Per the germline V gene, CDR1 is SEHNR and CDR2 is FQNEAQ (reference sequence). V gave up 5 bases and J gave up 6 bases; unmatched junction bases: 5. CDR3 residues: CASSIPGQGNEQFF. CDR3 sequence (DNA): TGTGCCAGCAGCATTCCGGGACAGGGCAATGAGCAGTTCTTC.